The 16 T cell receptor beta chains reported below all come from one sample, sequenced in a study of blood T cell repertoires in COVID-19. Libraries were prepared by immunoSEQ multiplex PCR; TCRdb keeps only in-frame clonotypes and omits some of them. The sample gives about 140,000 clones, just over 85% of which show up once; over 1.5% is in the top ten. Sequences were obtained from peripheral blood. The receptors originated from an older woman with acute or convalescent COVID-19.

This chain connects TRBV19 to TRBJ1-1, with D perhaps TRBD1 (6 bases). The CDR3 length is 16 residues. Germline V gives CDR1 LNHDA, CDR2 SQIVND (reference sequence). Trimming took off 2 bases at V and 6 bases at J, with 19 bases between the two ends. The CDR3 DNA sequence: TGTGCCAGTAGTATACCCGCCGGGACAACCGGTGCTGAAGCTTTCTTT. It specifies CASSIPAGTTGAEAFF.

The rearrangement uses TRBV11-1 and TRBJ1-3, with 7 bases lining up with TRBD1. The CDR3 has 15 residues. After removal of 5 bases from V and 3 bases from J, the junction contained 7 bases not matched to a gene. Germline V gene data show CDR1 as SGHAT and CDR2 as FQDESV (reference sequence). The CDR3 DNA is TGTGCCAGCAGCCGCGGACAGGTCTTTGGAAACACCATATATTTT. Translation gives CASSRGQVFGNTIYF.

The chain employs TRBV11-2 and TRBJ2-1; TRBD1 agrees at 7 bases. This CDR3 spans 15 amino acids. V dropped 5 bases and J dropped 1; count of bases not matched to a gene: 5. The germline V gene encodes CDR1 SGHAT and CDR2 FQNNGV. The CDR3 nucleotides read TGTGCCAGCAGCCTAACAGGGGTTTCCTACAATGAGCAGTTCTTC. It specifies CASSLTGVSYNEQFF.

The chain is built from TRBV7-6 and TRBJ1-5; maybe TRBD1 (6 bases). The CDR3 has 17 amino acids. Germline V gives CDR1 SGHVS, CDR2 FNYEAQ. Deletions cut 1 base from V and 2 bases from J, with 15 bases between. In DNA, the CDR3 is TGTGCCAGCAGCTTAGGTACAGGGAGAGGTGGCAATCAGCCCCAGCATTTT. The encoded protein is CASSLGTGRGGNQPQHF.

This chain joins TRBV5-1 and TRBJ2-3; TRBD2 agrees at 7 bases. This CDR3 region has 14 residues. The germline CDR1 and CDR2 sequences are SGHRS and YFSETQ. V lost 0 bases and J lost 6; bases outside the gene matches: 4. The CDR3 DNA reads as TGCGCCAGCAGCTTGGTTGTTAGCGGGGATACGCAGTATTTT. Amino acid sequence: CASSLVVSGDTQYF.

The chain combines TRBV10-1 with TRBJ2-3, with 7 bases that match TRBD1. The CDR3 runs 15 residues. J gave up 6 bases and V 10 bases, and 16 bases lay outside the gene matches. Germline CDR1 is WNHNN and CDR2 is SYGVQD (reference sequence). CDR3 region: CANPPDRTSSDTQYF. The CDR3 coding sequence is TGCGCCAACCCGCCGGACAGGACCTCTTCGGATACGCAGTATTTT.

The chain has TRBV5-1 and TRBJ1-5; possibly TRBD1 for D (5 bases). Looked up from germline, CDR1 is SGHRS and CDR2 is YFSETQ. This CDR3 contains 15 residues. The V and J ends lost 0 bases and 3 bases respectively, with 10 bases between them. The CDR3 region is CASSLDGANNQPQHF. CDR3 nucleotides: TGCGCCAGCAGCTTGGATGGGGCCAACAATCAGCCCCAGCATTTT.

The rearrangement links TRBV6-4 to TRBJ2-4, with 7 bases matching TRBD2. Trimming at V came to 11 bases and at J to 0 bases, leaving 10 bases not matched to a gene. This CDR3 region has 15 residues. CDR1 is MRHNA, CDR2 SNTAGT, per germline. CDR3 residues: CAQTGRGLAKNIQYF. The DNA of the CDR3 is TGTGCCCAGACGGGGAGGGGCCTAGCCAAAAACATTCAGTACTTC.

The gene calls are TRBV27 and TRBJ2-5; a possible D gene is TRBD1 (5 bases). Deletions cut 3 bases from V and 2 bases from J, with 7 bases between. The germline CDR1 and CDR2 sequences are MNHEY and SMNVEV (reference sequence). The CDR3 contains 13 residues. The CDR3 protein is CASSFRGQETQYF. CDR3 DNA sequence: TGTGCCAGCAGTTTTAGGGGACAAGAGACCCAGTACTTC.

The genes are TRBV6-6 and TRBJ2-3, with TRBD1 as a possible D gene (6 bases). Germline CDR1 and CDR2: MNHNY and SVGAGI (reference sequence). This CDR3 is 13 amino acids long. Trimming removed 7 bases from V and 4 bases from J, with 12 bases in between. CDR3 sequence: CASISPGADTQYF. DNA for the CDR3: TGTGCCAGCATTTCCCCAGGGGCAGATACGCAGTATTTT.

This sequence joins TRBV4-1 and TRBJ1-1, with TRBD1 matching over 7 bases. The CDR3 loop spans 16 amino acids. Germline V gene data show CDR1 as MGHRA and CDR2 as YSYEKL. The V segment lost 1 base and the J segment 1 base; nucleotides outside the gene matches: 6. This CDR3 reads CASSQGPSGGNTEAFF. CDR3 coding DNA: TGCGCCAGCAGCCAAGGACCCTCAGGGGGGAACACTGAAGCTTTCTTT.

The genes are TRBV7-3 and TRBJ2-1; D might be TRBD2 (7 bases). The ends were cut back, 4 bases at V and 9 bases at J, with 16 bases in the middle. CDR1 and CDR2 (germline): SGHTA, FQGTGA. This CDR3 has 14 amino acids. The CDR3 loop is CASSSSGGQGEQFF. CDR3 DNA: TGTGCCAGCAGCTCTTCGGGGGGCCAGGGTGAGCAGTTCTTC.

The V gene is TRBV5-1, the J gene TRBJ1-1, with TRBD1 matching over 7 bases. Germline CDR1 is SGHRS and CDR2 is YFSETQ. This CDR3 has 15 residues. Germline trimming cut 4 bases from V and 0 bases from J; bases unmatched to any gene: 6. CDR3 DNA sequence: TGCGCCAGCAGCATGCCGGGACAGCTGAACACTGAAGCTTTCTTT. Residues: CASSMPGQLNTEAFF.

The rearrangement uses TRBV7-3 and TRBJ2-3; 8 nucleotides match TRBD2. From germline, CDR1 is SGHTA and CDR2 FQGTGA. J was trimmed by 1 base and V by 4 bases; bases with no gene match: 4. The CDR3 runs to 15 residues. CDR3 residues: CASSSRRGGTDTQYF. The CDR3 nucleotides read TGTGCCAGCAGCTCGCGGCGGGGGGGCACAGATACGCAGTATTTT.

The chain employs TRBV4-1 and TRBJ1-2, with a possible D match to TRBD1 (6 bases). This CDR3 comprises 15 residues. V lost 2 bases and J lost 1, with 11 bases in between. Looked up from germline, CDR1 is MGHRA and CDR2 is YSYEKL. CDR3 nucleotide sequence: TGCGCCAGCAGCCAAAGTACAGGGAATAACTATGGCTACACCTTC. Translation: CASSQSTGNNYGYTF.

This clone has more than one count but fewer than ten. The genes are TRBV5-1 and TRBJ1-3; D unclear. V was clipped by 0 bases and J by 0 bases, with 7 bases between them. The germline CDR1 and CDR2 sequences are SGHRS and YFSETQ. The CDR3 extends over 15 amino acids. The CDR3 spells CASSLGPSSGNTIYF. CDR3 DNA: TGCGCCAGCAGCTTGGGTCCCTCCTCTGGAAACACCATATATTTT.